The 8 T cell receptor beta chains given below trace back to one sample, sequenced in a study of CD8+CD57+ T cells in acquired aplastic anemia (dated by TCRdb to the late 2010s). The instrument was an Illumina HiSeq 2000. Genomic DNA was used as template for profiling of TCR beta VDJ combinations and CDR3 sequences. Using fastp at Q25 and MiXCR, TCRdb reprocessed the public reads and kept productive beta chains. Rows merge per CDR3 protein into single entries with the most common DNA and genes. The sample table shows 260,000 or so distinct CDR3 sequences, and roughly half are seen once. The top ten clones comprise 7% to 9.5% of the sample. Flow cytometry had shown CD8+CD57+ cell expansion in the patients selected for sequencing. What was sequenced was sorted CD4+, CD8+, or CD8+CD57+ T cells (not recorded which) from PBMCs. All receptors come from a human donor with aplastic anemia.

Notes on this clonotype: One end of the junction does not line up with germline, which may come from a read error. V gene TRBV5-6 combines with J gene TRBJ1-6; D not certain. This CDR3 has 14 amino acids. Germline-derived CDR1 and CDR2 are SGHDT and YYEEEE. CDR3 nucleotides: TGCGCCAGCAGCTGTGGCGCCGGAGGGTCACCCCTCCACTTT. Protein product: CASSCGAGGSPLHF. The entire variable domain, with the rest obtained from reference TRBV5-6 and TRBJ1-6, is as follows: DAGVTQSPTHLIKTRGQQVTLRCSPKSGHDTVSWYQQALGQGPQFIFQYYEEEERQRGNFPDRFSGHQFPNYSSELNVNALLLGDSALYLCASSCGAGGSPLHFGNGTRLTVT.

V is TRBV7-9 and J is TRBJ2-1; the match to TRBD1 covers 10 bases. V was clipped by 5 bases and J by 8 bases; unmatched bases: 15. This CDR3 has 17 amino acids. Germline values: CDR1 SEHNR, CDR2 FQNEAQ (reference sequence). The CDR3 sequence is CASSGISQGQGFDEQFF. In nucleotides, the CDR3 is TGTGCCAGCAGCGGCATCAGCCAGGGACAGGGGTTCGATGAGCAGTTCTTC. The whole variable domain, remainder taken from reference TRBV7-9 and TRBJ2-1, is DTGVSQNPRHKITKRGQNVTFRCDPISEHNRLYWYRQTLGQGPEFLTYFQNEAQLEKSRLLSDRFSAERPKGSFSTLEIQRTEQGDSAMYLCASSGISQGQGFDEQFFGPGTRLTVL.

The chain combines TRBV19 with TRBJ2-7, with 7 bases lining up with TRBD1. Germline assignment: CDR1 LNHDA and CDR2 SQIVND (reference sequence). The V and J ends lost 9 bases and 0 bases, in that order; junction bases with no gene match: 14. This CDR3 has 16 residues. The CDR3 sequence: CASSLVMGTASYEQYF. Here the CDR3 DNA reads TGTGCCAGCAGCTTAGTAATGGGGACAGCCTCCTACGAGCAGTACTTC.

As concerns this clonotype: This may come from a read error, since a much larger clone is one base off. V is TRBV9 and J is TRBJ2-2, with 7 positions matching TRBD1. The junction had 4 bases not matched to a gene; V was cut back by 2 bases and J by 3 bases. Germline CDR1 is SGDLS and CDR2 is YYNGEE. The CDR3 extends over 15 amino acids. The CDR3 nucleotides read TGTGCCAGCAGCGTTCGCGGACAGGACACCGGGGAGCTGTTTTTT. Translated, it gives CASSVRGQDTGELFF.

Here the CDR3 reads CASSIGGGTNTGELFF. CDR3 bases: TGTGCCAGTAGTATAGGGGGAGGCACGAACACCGGGGAGCTGTTTTTT. The chain combines TRBV19 with TRBJ2-2; maybe TRBD2 (6 bases). CDR3 size: 16 residues. V lost 1 base, J lost 0 bases, and 9 bases lay in between. Looked up from germline, CDR1 is LNHDA and CDR2 is SQIVND (reference sequence).

This chain uses TRBV20-1 with TRBJ2-3, with 10 nucleotides matching TRBD2. This CDR3 contains 13 residues. Germline V CDR1 and CDR2: DFQATT, SNEGSKA (reference sequence). J was trimmed by 1 base and V by 5 bases; bases with no gene match: 0. The CDR3 sequence: CSALAGGTDTQYF. In nucleotides, the CDR3 is TGCAGTGCTCTAGCGGGGGGCACAGATACGCAGTATTTT.

This clonotype was observed at least ten times. The rearrangement links TRBV5-5 to TRBJ1-1; D gene unclear. The CDR3 runs 13 residues. The germline V gene has CDR1 SGHKS and CDR2 YYEKEE (reference sequence). Trimming stripped 3 bases from V and 4 bases from J, with 10 bases between. The chain's CDR3 is CASSWGEGTEAFF. The CDR3 DNA is TGTGCCAGCAGCTGGGGTGAGGGCACTGAAGCTTTCTTT.

V gene TRBV25-1 combines with J gene TRBJ2-5, with 10 bases matching TRBD2. This CDR3 contains 15 residues. CDR1 is MGHDK, CDR2 SYGVNS, per germline. V lost 1 base and J lost 4; bases outside the gene matches: 3. CDR3 sequence: CASSEWLAGGETQYF. In nucleotides, the CDR3 is TGTGCCAGCAGTGAATGGTTAGCGGGAGGAGAGACCCAGTACTTC.